Listed below are T cell receptor beta chains from one sample, sequenced in a study of control samples from healthy donors and cancer patients. The table came from immunoSEQ multiplex PCR; TCRdb's copy has only in-frame clones and leaves some out. Of around 200,000 clones listed, 90% to 95% are singletons. Sequenced: blood. The receptors come from a woman aged 25-40 years in good health. CDR3s include the opening cysteine and the closing phenylalanine or tryptophan. The D gene is left open where the match is weak. Rows may omit the clone size; those that give it use once, few, many or a size class.

NA	TRBV7-9	TRBJ1-1	NA	TGTGCCAGCAGCTTAGGCGGACTGAACACTGAAGCTTTCTTT	CASSLGGLNTEAFF
NA	TRBV10-3	TRBJ2-3	NA	TGTGCCATCAGTGAGTCAGGGTCAGATACGCAGTATTTT	CAISESGSDTQYF
NA	TRBV5-1	TRBJ2-2	TRBD2	TGCGCCAGCAGCTTGTTAGCGGGAGCGGCCGGGGAGCTGTTTTTT	CASSLLAGAAGELFF
once	TRBV7-9	TRBJ2-3	NA	TGTGCCAGCAGCTTAGTTACGCAGTATTTT	CASSLVTQYF
NA	TRBV28	TRBJ1-5	TRBD1	TGTGCCAGCATCGGACAGGGTGATAAGCCCCAGCATTTT	CASIGQGDKPQHF
NA	TRBV11-1	TRBJ2-7	TRBD1	TGTGCCAGCAGCTCGCCAGGACAGGGGGCCTACGAGCAGTACTTC	CASSSPGQGAYEQYF
NA	TRBV5-1	TRBJ2-3	TRBD2	TGCGCCAGCAGATTGACTAGCGGGACCCGAGATACGCAGTATTTT	CASRLTSGTRDTQYF
NA	TRBV28	TRBJ1-3	TRBD1	TGTGCCAGCAGTCCCGGGACAGGGCTCTCTGGAAACACCATATATTTT	CASSPGTGLSGNTIYF
few	TRBV27	TRBJ1-1	TRBD1	TGTGCCAGCAGTCCCCGACAGGGGGCGAAGCCTTTCTTT	CASSPRQGAKPFF
NA	TRBV5-8	TRBJ1-4	NA	TGTGCCAGCAGCTTGGGAGTAACTAATGAAAAACTGTTTTTT	CASSLGVTNEKLFF
NA	TRBV7-9	TRBJ2-2	TRBD1	TGTGCCAGCAGCTTAGGGACAGGAGCAACCGGGGAGCTGTTTTTT	CASSLGTGATGELFF
NA	TRBV25-1	TRBJ2-7	NA	TGTGCCAGCAGTGACGGGACCTACGAGCAGTACTTC	CASSDGTYEQYF
NA	TRBV4-1	TRBJ2-1	NA	TGCGCCAGCAGCCAAGATCGGCAGAGCTCCTACAATGAGCAGTTCTTC	CASSQDRQSSYNEQFF
NA	TRBV19	TRBJ2-5	NA	TGTGCCAGTAGTATAGGGGGGGTGCGGGAGACCCAGTACTTC	CASSIGGVRETQYF
NA	TRBV14	TRBJ1-1	NA	TGTGCCAGCAGCCGGGACACCTACACTGAAGCTTTCTTT	CASSRDTYTEAFF
NA	TRBV7-2	TRBJ2-1	TRBD2	TGTGCCAGCAGCTTAGCGAAACTAGCGGGGGTAGGAAATGAGCAGTTCTTC	CASSLAKLAGVGNEQFF